Each of the 3 T cell receptor beta chains below was sequenced from the same sample in a study of shared clonotypes between healthy human individuals. The method was immunoSEQ multiplex PCR; TCRdb's version includes in-frame clones alone and lacks a portion of them. The table lists 600,000 to 750,000 clones, around 77% of them singletons. Sequencing was performed on memory CD4+ T cells sorted from blood. As to subset: CD45RA-negative fraction. These receptors came from a young woman in good health.

The CDR3 loop reads CASSPRGGDTGELFF. The DNA of the CDR3 is TGTGCCAGTAGTCCCCGGGGGGGTGACACCGGGGAGCTGTTTTTT. V usage is TRBV19 and J usage is TRBJ2-2; 8 positions match TRBD2. CDR3 length: 15 amino acids. The germline gives CDR1 LNHDA, CDR2 SQIVND (reference sequence). The V and J ends lost 5 bases and 3 bases, in that order; junction bases with no gene match: 5.

This clone was recorded once. CDR3 DNA: TGTGCCAGCAGCAGACGGGCGGTAGAAGGGACCCAGTACTTC. Protein: CASSRRAVEGTQYF. This chain links TRBV11-3 with TRBJ2-5; D is uncertain. CDR3 length equals 14 residues. V lost 5 bases to trimming and J lost 7 bases, with 17 bases between them. Germline V gene lookup returns CDR1 SGHNT and CDR2 YENEEA.

With regard to this clone: Since a much larger clone is just one base distant, this may be a read error. The chain links TRBV7-8 to TRBJ1-1; D gene uncertain. CDR1 is SGHVS and CDR2 is FQNEAQ in the germline V gene. Trimming removed 3 bases at V and 1 base at J, with 3 bases between. The CDR3 covers 12 residues. The CDR3 protein is CASSFPNTEAFF. In DNA, the CDR3 is TGTGCCAGCAGCTTTCCGAACACTGAAGCTTTCTTT.